This T cell receptor beta chain appears in the sequencing data of a study of CD8+ T cells in alopecia areata. Study context: Patients received oral tofacitinib, 5 to 10 mg twice daily, for moderate-to-severe alopecia areata.

cDNA prepared by RNA extraction and subsequent reverse transcription served as the template for sequencing. The protocol was immunoSEQ multiplex PCR, while the TCRdb copy is restricted to in-frame clones and leaves out a portion. Among 7,000 to 9,500 clones listed, about 60% were seen once. Those with alopecia areata gave lesional scalp punch biopsies and peripheral blood. This sample comprised skin, obtained at week 0. This TCR came from a human donor with alopecia areata.

DNA for the CDR3: TGCAGCGGCCAATTGGGGGGAGAGACCCAGTACTTC. It is translated as CSGQLGGETQYF. The chain combines TRBV29-1 with TRBJ2-5; tentative D call: TRBD2 (6 bases). Deletions cut 7 bases from V and 4 bases from J, with 13 bases between. The CDR3 spans 12 residues. The V gene's germline CDR1 is SQVTM and CDR2 ANQGSEA.